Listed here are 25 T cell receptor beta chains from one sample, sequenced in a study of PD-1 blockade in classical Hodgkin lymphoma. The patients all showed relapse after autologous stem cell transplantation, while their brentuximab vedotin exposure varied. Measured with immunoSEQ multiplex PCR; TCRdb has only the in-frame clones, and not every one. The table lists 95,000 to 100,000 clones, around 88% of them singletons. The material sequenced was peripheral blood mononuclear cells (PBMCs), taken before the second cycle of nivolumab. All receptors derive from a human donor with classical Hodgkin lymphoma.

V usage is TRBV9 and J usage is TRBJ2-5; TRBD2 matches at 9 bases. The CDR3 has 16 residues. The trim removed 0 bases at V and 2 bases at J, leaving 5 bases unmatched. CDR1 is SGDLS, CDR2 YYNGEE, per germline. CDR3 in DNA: TGTGCCAGCAGCGTAGGGGTAGCGGGGGTACAAGAGACCCAGTACTTC. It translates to CASSVGVAGVQETQYF.

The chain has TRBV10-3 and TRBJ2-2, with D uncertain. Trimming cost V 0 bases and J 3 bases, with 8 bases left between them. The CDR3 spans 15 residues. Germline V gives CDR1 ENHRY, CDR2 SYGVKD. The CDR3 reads CAISESGRDTGELFF. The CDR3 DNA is TGTGCCATCAGTGAGTCAGGACGGGACACCGGGGAGCTGTTTTTT.

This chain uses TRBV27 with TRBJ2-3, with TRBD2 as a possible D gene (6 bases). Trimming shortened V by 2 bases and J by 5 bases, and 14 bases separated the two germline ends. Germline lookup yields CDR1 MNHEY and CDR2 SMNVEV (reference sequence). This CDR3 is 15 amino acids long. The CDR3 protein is CASSLLGTPRDTQYF. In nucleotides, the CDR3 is TGTGCCAGCAGTTTACTTGGGACTCCTCGAGATACGCAGTATTTT.

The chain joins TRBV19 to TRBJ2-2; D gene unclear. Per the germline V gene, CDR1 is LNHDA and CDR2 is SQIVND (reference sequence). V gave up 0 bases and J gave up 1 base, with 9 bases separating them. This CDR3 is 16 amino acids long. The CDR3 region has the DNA TGTGCCAGTAGTATAGAACCCAGGCTGAACACCGGGGAGCTGTTTTTT. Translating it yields CASSIEPRLNTGELFF.

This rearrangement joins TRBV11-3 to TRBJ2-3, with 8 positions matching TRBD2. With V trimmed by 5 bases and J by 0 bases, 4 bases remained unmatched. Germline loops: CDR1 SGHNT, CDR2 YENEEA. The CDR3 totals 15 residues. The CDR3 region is CASSRGGTSTDTQYF. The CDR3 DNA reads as TGTGCCAGCAGCCGCGGGGGGACTAGCACAGATACGCAGTATTTT.

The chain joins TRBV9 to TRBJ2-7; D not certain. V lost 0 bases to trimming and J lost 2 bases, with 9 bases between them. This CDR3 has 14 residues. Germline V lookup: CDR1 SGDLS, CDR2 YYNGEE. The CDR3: CASSVDLAAYEQYF. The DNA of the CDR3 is TGTGCCAGCAGCGTAGACTTGGCAGCCTACGAGCAGTACTTC.

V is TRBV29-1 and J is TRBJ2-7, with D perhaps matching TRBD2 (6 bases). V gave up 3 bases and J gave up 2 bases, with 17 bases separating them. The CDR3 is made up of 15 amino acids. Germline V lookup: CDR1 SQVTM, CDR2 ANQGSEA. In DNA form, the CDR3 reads TGCAGCGTTGACCACCCTGGTAGCGGAACCTACGAGCAGTACTTC. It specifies CSVDHPGSGTYEQYF.

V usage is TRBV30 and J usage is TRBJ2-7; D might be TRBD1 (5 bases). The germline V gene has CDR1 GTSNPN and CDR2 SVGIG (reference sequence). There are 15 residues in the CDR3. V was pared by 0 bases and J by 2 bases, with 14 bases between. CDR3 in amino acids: CAWSVRPGRTYEQYF. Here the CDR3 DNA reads TGTGCCTGGAGTGTTCGACCAGGGCGGACCTACGAGCAGTACTTC.

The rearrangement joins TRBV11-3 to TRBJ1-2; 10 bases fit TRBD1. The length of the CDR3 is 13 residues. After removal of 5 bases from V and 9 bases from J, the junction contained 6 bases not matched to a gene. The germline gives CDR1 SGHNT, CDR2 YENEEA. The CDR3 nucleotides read TGTGCCAGCAGCAAGGACAGGGGGGGAAGCTACACCTTC. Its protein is CASSKDRGGSYTF.

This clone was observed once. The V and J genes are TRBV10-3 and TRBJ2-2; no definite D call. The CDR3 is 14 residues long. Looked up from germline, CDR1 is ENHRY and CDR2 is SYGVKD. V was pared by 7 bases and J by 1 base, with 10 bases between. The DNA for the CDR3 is TGTGCCATCATGGGGAAGGTGAACACCGGGGAGCTGTTTTTT. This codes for CAIMGKVNTGELFF.

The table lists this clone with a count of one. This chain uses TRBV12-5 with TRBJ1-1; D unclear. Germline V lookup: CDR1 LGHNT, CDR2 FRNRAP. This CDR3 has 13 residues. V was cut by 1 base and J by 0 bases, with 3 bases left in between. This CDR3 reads CASGLEMNTEAFF. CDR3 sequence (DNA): TGTGCTAGTGGTTTGGAAATGAACACTGAAGCTTTCTTT.

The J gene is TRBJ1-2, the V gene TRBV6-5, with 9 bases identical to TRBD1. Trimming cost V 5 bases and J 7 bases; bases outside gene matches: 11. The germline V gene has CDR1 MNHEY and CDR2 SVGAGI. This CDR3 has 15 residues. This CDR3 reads CASSADRDRVGGYTF. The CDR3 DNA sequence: TGTGCCAGCAGTGCCGACCGGGACAGGGTTGGTGGCTACACCTTC.

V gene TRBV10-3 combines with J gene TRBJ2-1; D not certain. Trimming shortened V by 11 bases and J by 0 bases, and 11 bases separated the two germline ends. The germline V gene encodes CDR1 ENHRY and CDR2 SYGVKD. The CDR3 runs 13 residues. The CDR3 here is CAGGHDSYNEQFF. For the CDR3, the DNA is TGTGCCGGCGGTCACGACTCCTACAATGAGCAGTTCTTC.

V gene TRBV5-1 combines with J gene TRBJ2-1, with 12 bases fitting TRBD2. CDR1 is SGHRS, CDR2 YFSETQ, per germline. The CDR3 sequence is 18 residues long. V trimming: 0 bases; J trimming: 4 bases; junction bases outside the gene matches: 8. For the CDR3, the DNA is TGCGCCAGCAGCTTGGGACTAGCGGGGGCGTCGTCTTACAATGAGCAGTTCTTC. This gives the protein CASSLGLAGASSYNEQFF.

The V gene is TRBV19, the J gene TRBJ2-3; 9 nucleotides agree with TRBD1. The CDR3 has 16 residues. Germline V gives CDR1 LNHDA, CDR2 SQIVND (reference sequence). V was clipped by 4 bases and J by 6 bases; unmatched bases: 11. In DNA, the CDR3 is TGTGCCAGTAGTACCGGGACAGGGCATGGTGCGGATACGCAGTATTTT. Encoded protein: CASSTGTGHGADTQYF.

The CDR3 nucleotides are TGTGCCAGCAGTAAAGGGTATGCTGAAAAACTGTTTTTT. Translation: CASSKGYAEKLFF. This chain joins TRBV25-1 and TRBJ1-4; D is unclear. Germline CDR1 MGHDK, CDR2 SYGVNS. The CDR3 consists of 13 residues. The V end was cut by 5 bases, the J end by 7 bases, with 11 bases between.

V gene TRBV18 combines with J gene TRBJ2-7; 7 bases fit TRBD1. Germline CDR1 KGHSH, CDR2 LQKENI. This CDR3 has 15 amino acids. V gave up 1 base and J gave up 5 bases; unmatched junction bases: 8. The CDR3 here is CASSPQEGGDNEQYF. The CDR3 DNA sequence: TGTGCCAGCTCACCACAGGAAGGGGGCGACAACGAGCAGTACTTC.

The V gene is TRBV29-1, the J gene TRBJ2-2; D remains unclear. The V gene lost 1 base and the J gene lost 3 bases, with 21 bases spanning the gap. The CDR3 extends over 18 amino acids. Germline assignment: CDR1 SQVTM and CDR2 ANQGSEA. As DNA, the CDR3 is TGCAGCGTTGAAGTTACCTCTCGACGGGCCCCGTACACCGGGGAGCTGTTTTTT. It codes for CSVEVTSRRAPYTGELFF.

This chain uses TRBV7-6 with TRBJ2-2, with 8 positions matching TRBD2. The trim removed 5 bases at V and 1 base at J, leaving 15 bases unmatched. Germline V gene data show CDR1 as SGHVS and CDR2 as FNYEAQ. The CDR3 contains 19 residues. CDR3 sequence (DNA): TGTGCCAGCAGCCGGGAGGGTACTAGCCGACCCTTGAACACCGGGGAGCTGTTTTTT. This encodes CASSREGTSRPLNTGELFF.

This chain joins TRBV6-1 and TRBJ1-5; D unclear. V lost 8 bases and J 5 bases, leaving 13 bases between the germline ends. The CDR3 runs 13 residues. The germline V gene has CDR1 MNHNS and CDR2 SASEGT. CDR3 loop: CASVASNHQPQHF. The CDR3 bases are TGTGCCAGCGTAGCTTCAAACCATCAGCCCCAGCATTTT.

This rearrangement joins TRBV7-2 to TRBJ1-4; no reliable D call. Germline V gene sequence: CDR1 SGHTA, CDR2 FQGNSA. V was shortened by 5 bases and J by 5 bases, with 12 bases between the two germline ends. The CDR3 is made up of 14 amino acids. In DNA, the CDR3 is TGTGCCAGCAGCCCTAGCGGGTCCAATGAAAAACTGTTTTTT. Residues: CASSPSGSNEKLFF.

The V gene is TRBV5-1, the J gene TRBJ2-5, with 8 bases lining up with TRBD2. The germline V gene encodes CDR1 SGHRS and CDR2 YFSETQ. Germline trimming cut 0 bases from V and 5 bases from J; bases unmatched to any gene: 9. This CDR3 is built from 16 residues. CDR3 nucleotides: TGCGCCAGCAGCTTGGGGAACAGCGGGGGTGGGGAGACCCAGTACTTC. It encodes CASSLGNSGGGETQYF.

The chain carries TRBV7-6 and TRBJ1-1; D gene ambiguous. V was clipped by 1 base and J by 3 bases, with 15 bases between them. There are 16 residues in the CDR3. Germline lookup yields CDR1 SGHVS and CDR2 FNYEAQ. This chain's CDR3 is CASSLGGLGWDTEAFF. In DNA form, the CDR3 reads TGTGCCAGCAGCTTAGGCGGGCTGGGATGGGACACTGAAGCTTTCTTT.

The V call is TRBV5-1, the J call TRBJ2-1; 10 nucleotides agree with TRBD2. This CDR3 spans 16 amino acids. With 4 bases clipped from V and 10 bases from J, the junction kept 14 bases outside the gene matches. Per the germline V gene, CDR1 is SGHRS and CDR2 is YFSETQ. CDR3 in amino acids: CASSVTSGDRFGEQFF. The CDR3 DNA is TGCGCCAGCAGCGTCACTAGCGGGGACCGGTTTGGCGAGCAGTTCTTC.

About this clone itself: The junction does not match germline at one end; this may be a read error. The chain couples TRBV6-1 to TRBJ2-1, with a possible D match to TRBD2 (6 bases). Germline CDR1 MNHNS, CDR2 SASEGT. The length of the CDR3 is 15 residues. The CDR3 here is CASREDRLAYNEQFF. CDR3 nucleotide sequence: TGTGCCAGCAGGGAAGACAGACTAGCCTACAATGAGCAGTTCTTC.